These T cell receptor beta chains were read from a single sample in a study of sequential checkpoint blockade in melanoma. Sequenced by immunoSEQ multiplex PCR; TCRdb stores in-frame clones only, minus some. The profile shows 21,000 or so clones, approximately 80% of them singletons. The specimen comprised CD8+ T cells sorted from blood (inferred from file names), sampled from a patient given nivolumab and ipilimumab in sequence. The receptors shown here come from a human donor with melanoma. The CDR3 runs from the conserved cysteine through the conserved F or W. The order of the fields is J gene, V gene, clone size, D gene, CDR3 protein, CDR3 DNA. A D gene is named only where the DNA matches it firmly. Rows may omit the clone size; those that give it use once, few, many or a size class.

J: TRBJ2-2; V: TRBV19; size: -; D: TRBD2; CDR3: CASMTFAGETRELFF; DNA: TGTGCCAGTATGACTTTTGCGGGGGAAACCAGGGAGCTGTTTTTT
J: TRBJ2-7; V: TRBV10-3; size: -; D: -; CDR3: CAISGEGSGTPNYEQYF; DNA: TGTGCCATCAGTGGAGAAGGTTCCGGGACACCTAACTACGAGCAGTACTTC
J: TRBJ1-6; V: TRBV11-3; size: -; D: TRBD1; CDR3: CASSCNRGIIYNSPLHF; DNA: TGTGCCAGCAGCTGCAACAGGGGAATAATCTATAATTCACCCCTCCACTTT
J: TRBJ2-7; V: TRBV5-1; size: -; D: -; CDR3: CASSLGLGVSYEQYF; DNA: TGCGCCAGCAGCTTGGGACTAGGGGTCTCGTACGAGCAGTACTTC
J: TRBJ2-3; V: TRBV29-1; size: -; D: TRBD1; CDR3: CSVGCRTGGVGGTDTQYF; DNA: TGCAGCGTTGGGTGTAGGACAGGGGGCGTGGGAGGCACAGATACGCAGTATTTT
J: TRBJ2-7; V: TRBV7-8; size: -; D: -; CDR3: CASSLEWLREQYF; DNA: TGTGCCAGCAGCTTAGAATGGTTGAGGGAGCAGTACTTC
J: TRBJ2-7; V: TRBV7-9; size: few; D: TRBD1; CDR3: CASSSTTGKSGNEQYF; DNA: TGTGCCAGCAGTTCCACGACAGGGAAGAGTGGGAACGAGCAGTACTTC
J: TRBJ2-7; V: TRBV11-2; size: -; D: -; CDR3: CASSLVRTVVGEQYF; DNA: TGTGCCAGCAGCTTAGTTAGGACAGTAGTAGGCGAGCAGTACTTC
J: TRBJ2-1; V: TRBV18; size: few; D: -; CDR3: CASSPIRGNEQFF; DNA: TGTGCCAGCTCACCAATAAGGGGCAATGAGCAGTTCTTC
J: TRBJ2-2; V: TRBV9; size: once; D: -; CDR3: CASSDHRVSGELFF; DNA: TGTGCCAGCAGCGACCACAGGGTCTCCGGGGAGCTGTTTTTT
J: TRBJ2-7; V: TRBV21-1; size: medium-sized; D: -; CDR3: CASSTQRRQGTYEQYF; DNA: TGTGCCAGCAGCACCCAAAGGAGACAGGGGACCTACGAGCAGTACTTC
J: TRBJ2-1; V: TRBV19; size: -; D: -; CDR3: CASSIGGVYNEQFF; DNA: TGTGCCAGTAGTATAGGGGGGGTCTACAATGAGCAGTTCTTC
J: TRBJ1-6; V: TRBV19; size: few; D: TRBD1; CDR3: CASSTDRGQESSPLHF; DNA: TGTGCCAGTAGTACCGACAGGGGGCAAGAGTCTTCACCCCTCCACTTT
J: TRBJ1-2; V: TRBV6-1; size: -; D: -; CDR3: CASSEEGLDRTNYGYTF; DNA: TGTGCCAGCAGTGAAGAAGGTTTGGACAGAACTAACTATGGCTACACCTTC
J: TRBJ2-7; V: TRBV5-6; size: -; D: TRBD1; CDR3: CASTGTETYEQYF; DNA: TGTGCCAGCACCGGGACAGAGACTTACGAGCAGTACTTC
J: TRBJ1-3; V: TRBV9; size: -; D: -; CDR3: CASSLLPNTIYF; DNA: TGTGCCAGCAGCCTCCTCCCTAACACCATATATTTT
J: TRBJ1-1; V: TRBV4-3; size: -; D: -; CDR3: CASSQEGGATEAFF; DNA: TGCGCCAGCAGCCAAGAAGGAGGGGCCACTGAAGCTTTCTTT
J: TRBJ1-3; V: TRBV5-1; size: -; D: -; CDR3: CASSLDGGNTIYF; DNA: TGCGCCAGCAGCTTGGACGGTGGAAACACCATATATTTT
J: TRBJ2-2; V: TRBV6-1; size: -; D: -; CDR3: CASGPYRNTGELFF; DNA: TGTGCCAGTGGGCCTTACCGGAACACCGGGGAGCTGTTTTTT
J: TRBJ2-7; V: TRBV6-1; size: few; D: TRBD2; CDR3: CASDSGGDEQYF; DNA: TGTGCCAGCGACAGCGGGGGTGATGAGCAGTACTTC
J: TRBJ1-5; V: TRBV27; size: -; D: -; CDR3: CASSLDRYNQPQHF; DNA: TGTGCCAGCAGTCTGGACAGATATAATCAGCCCCAGCATTTT
J: TRBJ1-1; V: TRBV5-4; size: -; D: TRBD1; CDR3: CASSLATGGYTEAFF; DNA: TGTGCCAGCAGCTTGGCCACAGGGGGATACACTGAAGCTTTCTTT
J: TRBJ2-5; V: TRBV27; size: -; D: TRBD2; CDR3: CASSGLAGAQETQYF; DNA: TGTGCCAGCAGCGGTCTAGCGGGAGCCCAAGAGACCCAGTACTTC
J: TRBJ2-1; V: TRBV11-2; size: -; D: TRBD2; CDR3: CASSPGGLAGLNEQFF; DNA: TGTGCCAGCAGCCCAGGGGGACTAGCGGGGCTCAATGAGCAGTTCTTC
J: TRBJ1-2; V: TRBV28; size: -; D: TRBD1; CDR3: CASSLWGTGAPLYGYTF; DNA: TGTGCCAGCAGTTTATGGGGGACAGGGGCACCATTATATGGCTACACCTTC
J: TRBJ1-4; V: TRBV7-9; size: -; D: -; CDR3: CASSLIVDSYNEKLFF; DNA: TGTGCCAGCAGCTTAATCGTGGACAGCTATAATGAAAAACTGTTTTTT
J: TRBJ1-5; V: TRBV10-3; size: -; D: -; CDR3: CAISPGQRDQPQHF; DNA: TGTGCCATCAGCCCGGGACAACGAGATCAGCCCCAGCATTTT
J: TRBJ1-5; V: TRBV18; size: -; D: -; CDR3: CASSPRKGESNSNQPQHF; DNA: TGTGCCAGCTCACCACGGAAAGGGGAATCTAATAGCAATCAGCCCCAGCATTTT
J: TRBJ1-4; V: TRBV7-9; size: -; D: -; CDR3: CASSLPRERNNEKLFF; DNA: TGTGCCAGCAGCTTACCCCGGGAGCGGAATAATGAAAAACTGTTTTTT
J: TRBJ1-2; V: TRBV13; size: -; D: -; CDR3: CASSPTVNYGYTF; DNA: TGTGCCAGCAGCCCGACAGTTAACTATGGCTACACCTTC
J: TRBJ2-1; V: TRBV4-1; size: -; D: -; CDR3: CASSQYWGGGFYNEQFF; DNA: TGCGCCAGCAGCCAATATTGGGGCGGAGGGTTCTACAATGAGCAGTTCTTC
J: TRBJ1-5; V: TRBV28; size: few; D: -; CDR3: CASSQGYWSNQPQHF; DNA: TGTGCCAGCAGCCAGGGGTATTGGAGCAATCAGCCCCAGCATTTT
J: TRBJ1-2; V: TRBV2; size: -; D: -; CDR3: CASSPLAGPDGYTF; DNA: TGTGCCAGCAGTCCCCTTGCGGGACCCGATGGCTACACCTTC
J: TRBJ1-2; V: TRBV27; size: -; D: -; CDR3: CASSSGGGGYTF; DNA: TGTGCCAGCAGTTCTGGGGGAGGCGGCTACACCTTC
J: TRBJ2-2; V: TRBV7-9; size: few; D: -; CDR3: CASSRVGDSLYGELFF; DNA: TGTGCCAGCAGCCGCGTTGGGGACTCTCTTTACGGGGAGCTGTTTTTT
J: TRBJ2-5; V: TRBV2; size: once; D: TRBD1; CDR3: CASRGQGESVETQYF; DNA: TGTGCCAGCAGGGGACAGGGGGAGAGTGTAGAGACCCAGTACTTC
J: TRBJ2-7; V: TRBV19; size: -; D: TRBD2; CDR3: CASSIRGGGGYWEQYF; DNA: TGTGCCAGTAGTATTCGAGGCGGCGGGGGGTATTGGGAGCAGTACTTC
J: TRBJ2-7; V: TRBV5-1; size: -; D: TRBD1; CDR3: CASSLERDSEPRDEQYF; DNA: TGCGCCAGCAGCTTGGAGAGGGACAGCGAGCCCAGGGACGAGCAGTACTTC
J: TRBJ2-7; V: TRBV7-2; size: -; D: TRBD2; CDR3: CASSLDLAGGLFEQYF; DNA: TGTGCCAGCAGCTTGGACCTAGCGGGGGGGCTGTTCGAGCAGTACTTC
J: TRBJ1-2; V: TRBV7-8; size: -; D: -; CDR3: CASSPYRSNYGYTF; DNA: TGTGCCAGCAGCCCATATCGGAGTAACTATGGCTACACCTTC
J: TRBJ1-6; V: TRBV7-8; size: -; D: TRBD1; CDR3: CASSLTTGLYSPLHF; DNA: TGTGCCAGCAGCTTAACGACAGGGCTTTATTCACCCCTCCACTTT
J: TRBJ2-7; V: TRBV9; size: few; D: TRBD2; CDR3: CASSAGLAIIYEQYF; DNA: TGTGCCAGCAGCGCGGGACTAGCGATTATCTACGAGCAGTACTTC
J: TRBJ2-2; V: TRBV5-5; size: -; D: TRBD2; CDR3: CASSGAGGDTGELFF; DNA: TGTGCCAGCAGCGGAGCGGGAGGGGACACCGGGGAGCTGTTTTTT
J: TRBJ1-2; V: TRBV2; size: -; D: -; CDR3: CASYAGALPDGYTF; DNA: TGTGCCAGCTATGCAGGCGCCCTTCCCGATGGCTACACCTTC
J: TRBJ1-2; V: TRBV14; size: -; D: -; CDR3: CASSQDSGAADPRGYTF; DNA: TGTGCCAGCAGCCAAGATTCTGGGGCAGCCGACCCGCGGGGCTACACCTTC
J: TRBJ2-7; V: TRBV11-1; size: few; D: -; CDR3: CASSWTARTTYEQYF; DNA: TGTGCCAGCAGCTGGACAGCCCGAACCACCTACGAGCAGTACTTC
J: TRBJ2-3; V: TRBV7-9; size: -; D: TRBD2; CDR3: CASSFLGAGRGDTQYF; DNA: TGTGCCAGCAGCTTTCTCGGAGCGGGGAGGGGAGATACGCAGTATTTT
J: TRBJ2-1; V: TRBV10-1; size: medium-sized; D: -; CDR3: CASRWWQGSFLGQFF; DNA: TGCGCCAGCAGATGGTGGCAGGGTTCGTTCTTGGGGCAGTTCTTC
J: TRBJ1-4; V: TRBV19; size: few; D: TRBD1; CDR3: CASSPQGGAGEKLFF; DNA: TGTGCCAGTAGTCCCCAGGGGGGCGCGGGAGAAAAACTGTTTTTT
J: TRBJ2-7; V: TRBV30; size: -; D: -; CDR3: CAWSGGRGYEQYF; DNA: TGTGCCTGGAGCGGAGGGAGAGGGTACGAGCAGTACTTC
J: TRBJ1-5; V: TRBV27; size: -; D: -; CDR3: CASSLGSGARSNQPQHF; DNA: TGTGCCAGCAGTTTAGGGTCAGGGGCCCGGAGCAATCAGCCCCAGCATTTT
J: TRBJ2-5; V: TRBV20-1; size: few; D: -; CDR3: CSARQAETQYF; DNA: TGCAGTGCACGGCAGGCTGAGACCCAGTACTTC
J: TRBJ2-7; V: TRBV9; size: few; D: TRBD1; CDR3: CASSAGTETYEQYF; DNA: TGTGCCAGCAGCGCCGGGACAGAGACTTACGAGCAGTACTTC